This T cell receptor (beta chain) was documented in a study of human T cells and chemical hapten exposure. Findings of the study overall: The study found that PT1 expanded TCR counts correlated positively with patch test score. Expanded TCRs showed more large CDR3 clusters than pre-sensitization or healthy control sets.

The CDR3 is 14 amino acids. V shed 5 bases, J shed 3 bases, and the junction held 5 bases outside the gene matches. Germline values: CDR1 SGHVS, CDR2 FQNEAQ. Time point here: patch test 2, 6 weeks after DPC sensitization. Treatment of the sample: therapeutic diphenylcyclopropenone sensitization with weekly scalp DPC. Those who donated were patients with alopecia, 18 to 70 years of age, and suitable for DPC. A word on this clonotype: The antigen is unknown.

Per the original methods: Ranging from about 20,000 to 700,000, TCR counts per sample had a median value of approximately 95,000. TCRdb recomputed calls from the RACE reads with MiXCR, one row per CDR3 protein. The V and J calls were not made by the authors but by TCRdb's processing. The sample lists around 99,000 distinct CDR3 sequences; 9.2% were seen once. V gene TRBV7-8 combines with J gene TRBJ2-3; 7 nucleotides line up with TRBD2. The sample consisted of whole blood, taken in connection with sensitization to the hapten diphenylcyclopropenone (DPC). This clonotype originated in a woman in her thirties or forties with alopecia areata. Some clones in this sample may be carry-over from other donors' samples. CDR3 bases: TGTGCCAGCAGCGCACGGGGGGAGACAGATACGCAGTATTTT. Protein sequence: CASSARGETDTQYF.